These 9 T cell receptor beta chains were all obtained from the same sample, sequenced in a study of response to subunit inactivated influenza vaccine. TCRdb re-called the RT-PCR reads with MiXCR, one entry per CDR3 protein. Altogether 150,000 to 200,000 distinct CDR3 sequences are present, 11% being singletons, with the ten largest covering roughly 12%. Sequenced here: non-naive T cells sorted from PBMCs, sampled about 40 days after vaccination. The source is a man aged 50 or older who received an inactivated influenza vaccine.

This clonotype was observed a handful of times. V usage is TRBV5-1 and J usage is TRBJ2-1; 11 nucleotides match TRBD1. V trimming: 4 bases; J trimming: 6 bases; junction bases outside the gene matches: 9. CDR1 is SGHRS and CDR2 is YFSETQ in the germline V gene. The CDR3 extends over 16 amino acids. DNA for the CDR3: TGCGCCAGCAGCAAAGGACAGGGGGCGGGGGCCAATGAGCAGTTCTTC. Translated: CASSKGQGAGANEQFF.

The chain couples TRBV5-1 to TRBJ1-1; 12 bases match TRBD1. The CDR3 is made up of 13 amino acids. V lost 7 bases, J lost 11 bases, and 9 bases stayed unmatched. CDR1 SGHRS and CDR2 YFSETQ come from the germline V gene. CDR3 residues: CASSGQGALMAFF. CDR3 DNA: TGCGCCAGCTCGGGACAGGGGGCTCTAATGGCTTTCTTT.

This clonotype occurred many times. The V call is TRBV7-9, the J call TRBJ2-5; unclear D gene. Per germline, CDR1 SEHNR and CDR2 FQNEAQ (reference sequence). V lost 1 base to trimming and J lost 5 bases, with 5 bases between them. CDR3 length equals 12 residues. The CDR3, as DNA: TGTGCCAGCAGCTTAGTGTCGGAGACCCAGTACTTC. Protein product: CASSLVSETQYF.

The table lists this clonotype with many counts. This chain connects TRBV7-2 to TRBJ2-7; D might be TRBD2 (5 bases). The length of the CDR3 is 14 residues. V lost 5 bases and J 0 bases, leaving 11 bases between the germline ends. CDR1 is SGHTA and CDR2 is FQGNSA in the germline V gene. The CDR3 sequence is CASSPSGSSYEQYF. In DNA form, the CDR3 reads TGTGCCAGCAGCCCGTCGGGGAGCTCCTACGAGCAGTACTTC.

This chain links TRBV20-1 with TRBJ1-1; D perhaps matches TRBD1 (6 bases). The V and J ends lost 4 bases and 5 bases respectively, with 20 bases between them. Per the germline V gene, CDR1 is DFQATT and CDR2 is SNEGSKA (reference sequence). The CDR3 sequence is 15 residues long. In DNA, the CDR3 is TGCAGTGCTAAGGGGAACACAGGGTTTACAACTGAAGCTTTCTTT. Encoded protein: CSAKGNTGFTTEAFF.

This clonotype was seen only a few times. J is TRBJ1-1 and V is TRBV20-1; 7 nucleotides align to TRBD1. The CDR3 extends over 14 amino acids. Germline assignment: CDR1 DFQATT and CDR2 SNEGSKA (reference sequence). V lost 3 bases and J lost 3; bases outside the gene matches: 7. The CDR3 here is CSASTGARDTEAFF. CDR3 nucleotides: TGCAGTGCTAGCACAGGGGCGCGGGACACTGAAGCTTTCTTT.

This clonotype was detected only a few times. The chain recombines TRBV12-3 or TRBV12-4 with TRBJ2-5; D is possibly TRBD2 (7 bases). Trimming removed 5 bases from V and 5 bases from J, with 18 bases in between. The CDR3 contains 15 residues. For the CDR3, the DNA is TGTGCCAGCAGTGAAGGGGGGGCCAGTGGGGAGACCCAGTACTTC. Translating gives CASSEGGASGETQYF.

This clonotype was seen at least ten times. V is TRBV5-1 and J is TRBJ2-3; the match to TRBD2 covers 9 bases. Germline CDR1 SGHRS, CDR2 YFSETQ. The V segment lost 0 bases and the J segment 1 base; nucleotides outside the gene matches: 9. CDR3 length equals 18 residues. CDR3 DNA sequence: TGCGCCAGCAGCTTGGAAGGGGGGCTAGCGGGACGCACAGATACGCAGTATTTT. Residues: CASSLEGGLAGRTDTQYF.

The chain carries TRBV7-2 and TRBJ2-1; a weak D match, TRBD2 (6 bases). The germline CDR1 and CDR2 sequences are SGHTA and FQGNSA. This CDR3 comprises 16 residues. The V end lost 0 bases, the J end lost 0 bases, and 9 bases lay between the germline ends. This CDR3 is CASSLASSGSYNEQFF. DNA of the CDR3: TGTGCCAGCAGCTTAGCTAGTAGCGGCTCCTACAATGAGCAGTTCTTC.